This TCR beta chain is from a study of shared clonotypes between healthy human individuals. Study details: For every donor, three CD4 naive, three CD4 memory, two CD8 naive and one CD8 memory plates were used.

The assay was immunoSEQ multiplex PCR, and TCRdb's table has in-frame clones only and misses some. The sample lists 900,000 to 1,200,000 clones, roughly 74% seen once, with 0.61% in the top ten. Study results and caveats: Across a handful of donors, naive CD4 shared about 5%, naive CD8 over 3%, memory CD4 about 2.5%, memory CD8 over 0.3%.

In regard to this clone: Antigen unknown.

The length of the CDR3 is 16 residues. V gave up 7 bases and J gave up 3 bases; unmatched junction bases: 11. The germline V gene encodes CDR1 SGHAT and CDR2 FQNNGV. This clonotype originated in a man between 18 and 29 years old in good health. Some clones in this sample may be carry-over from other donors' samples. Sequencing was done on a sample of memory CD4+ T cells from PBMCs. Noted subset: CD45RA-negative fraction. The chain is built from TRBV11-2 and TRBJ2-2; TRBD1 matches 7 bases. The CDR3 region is CASTREGALDTGELFF. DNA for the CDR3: TGTGCCAGCACTCGAGAGGGGGCGCTGGACACCGGGGAGCTGTTTTTT.